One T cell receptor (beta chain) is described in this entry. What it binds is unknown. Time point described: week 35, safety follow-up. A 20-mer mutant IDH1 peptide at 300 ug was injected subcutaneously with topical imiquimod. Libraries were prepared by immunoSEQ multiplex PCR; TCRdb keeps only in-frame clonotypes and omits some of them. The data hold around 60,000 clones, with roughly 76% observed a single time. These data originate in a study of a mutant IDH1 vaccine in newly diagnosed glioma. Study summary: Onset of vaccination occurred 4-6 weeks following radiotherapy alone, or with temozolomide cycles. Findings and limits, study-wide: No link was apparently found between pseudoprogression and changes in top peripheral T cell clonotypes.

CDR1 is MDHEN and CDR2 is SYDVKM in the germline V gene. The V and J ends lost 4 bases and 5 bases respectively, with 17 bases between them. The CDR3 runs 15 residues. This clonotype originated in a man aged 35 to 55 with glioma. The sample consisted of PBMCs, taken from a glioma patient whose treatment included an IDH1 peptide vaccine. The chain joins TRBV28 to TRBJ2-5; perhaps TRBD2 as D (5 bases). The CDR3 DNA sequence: TGTGCCAGCAGTTCCTATGTGGGAGTAAGGGAGACCCAGTACTTC. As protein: CASSSYVGVRETQYF.